Below, 5 T cell receptor beta chains from the same sample are listed, as sequenced in a study of radiotherapy plus CTLA-4 blockade in lung cancer. Profiled with immunoSEQ multiplex PCR; TCRdb holds only in-frame clones, not every one. The table has tens of thousands of clones, approximately 73% seen once; the top ten hold 3.6%. Source: peripheral blood, taken from a patient treated with radiotherapy plus ipilimumab. These receptors all stem from a human donor with non-small cell lung cancer who had stable disease on radiotherapy plus ipilimumab.

In its sample, this clone was seen once. This rearrangement joins TRBV27 to TRBJ2-7; possibly TRBD2 for D (5 bases). The V gene lost 6 bases and the J gene lost 5 bases, with 17 bases spanning the gap. This CDR3 has 14 amino acids. Germline values: CDR1 MNHEY, CDR2 SMNVEV (reference sequence). As DNA, the CDR3 is TGTGCCAGCAGGCAAACGCGGGCAGCACACGAGCAGTACTTC. Protein product: CASRQTRAAHEQYF.

J is TRBJ2-1 and V is TRBV7-2; 7 nucleotides line up with TRBD2. J was trimmed by 2 bases and V by 2 bases; bases with no gene match: 3. The CDR3 covers 15 residues. The germline V gene encodes CDR1 SGHTA and CDR2 FQGNSA. The CDR3 spells CASSLSGVAYNEQFF. CDR3 nucleotide sequence: TGTGCCAGCAGCTTAAGCGGGGTAGCCTACAATGAGCAGTTCTTC.

The chain joins TRBV4-1 to TRBJ2-3, with D possibly being TRBD2 (7 bases). CDR1 MGHRA and CDR2 YSYEKL come from the germline V gene. V was shortened by 2 bases and J by 4 bases, with 22 bases between the two germline ends. This CDR3 comprises 18 residues. The CDR3 reads CASSQPRGGVSSSDTQYF. CDR3 nucleotides: TGCGCCAGCAGCCAACCTAGGGGGGGGGTTTCTTCATCAGATACGCAGTATTTT.

This clone has just one count. V is TRBV7-9 and J is TRBJ1-1; TRBD1 is a possible D gene (5 bases). With 7 bases removed from V and 4 bases from J, the gap between germline ends came to 19 bases. The CDR3 runs 15 residues. Germline V CDR1 and CDR2: SEHNR, FQNEAQ (reference sequence). The CDR3 is CASTQVGVERTEAFF. DNA for the CDR3: TGTGCCAGCACCCAAGTGGGGGTTGAGCGCACTGAAGCTTTCTTT.

The V and J genes are TRBV6-1 and TRBJ1-4, with 8 bases aligning to TRBD1. Unmatched junction bases numbered 8, after V lost 3 bases and J lost 5 bases. The V gene's germline CDR1 is MNHNS and CDR2 SASEGT. This CDR3 has 16 amino acids. The CDR3 coding sequence is TGTGCCAGCAGTGAGACACCGACAGGGGCGAATGAAAAACTGTTTTTT. This gives the protein CASSETPTGANEKLFF.